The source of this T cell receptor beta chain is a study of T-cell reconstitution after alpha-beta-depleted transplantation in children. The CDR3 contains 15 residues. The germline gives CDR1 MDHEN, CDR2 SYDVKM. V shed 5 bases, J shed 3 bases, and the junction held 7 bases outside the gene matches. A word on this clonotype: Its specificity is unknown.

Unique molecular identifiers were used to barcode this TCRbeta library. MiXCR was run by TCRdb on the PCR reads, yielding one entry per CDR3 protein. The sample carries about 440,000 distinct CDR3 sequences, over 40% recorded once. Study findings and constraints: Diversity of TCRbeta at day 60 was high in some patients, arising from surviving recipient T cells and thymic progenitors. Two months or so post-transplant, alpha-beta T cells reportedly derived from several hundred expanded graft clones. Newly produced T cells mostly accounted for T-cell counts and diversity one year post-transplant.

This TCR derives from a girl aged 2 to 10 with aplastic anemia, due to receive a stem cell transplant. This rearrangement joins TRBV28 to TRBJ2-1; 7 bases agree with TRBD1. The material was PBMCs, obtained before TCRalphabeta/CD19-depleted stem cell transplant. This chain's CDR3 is CASSATGVLYNEQFF. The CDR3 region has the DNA TGTGCCAGCAGTGCTACAGGGGTCCTCTACAATGAGCAGTTCTTC.